Each of the 5 T cell receptor beta chains below was sequenced from the same sample in a study of a mutant IDH1 vaccine in newly diagnosed glioma. Time point indicated: week 11, during vaccination. What each vaccine dose contained was 300 ug of mutant IDH1 20-mer peptide, accompanied by topical imiquimod. Using immunoSEQ multiplex PCR, the repertoire was profiled, and TCRdb retains in-frame clones only, with some absent. The data hold 20,000 to 25,000 clones, with around nine tenths observed a single time. Their antigens remain unidentified. The sample here was PBMCs, taken from a glioma patient whose treatment included an IDH1 peptide vaccine. These receptors came from a woman between 40 and 55 years old with glioma.

J is TRBJ2-6 and V is TRBV29-1; perhaps TRBD1 as D (5 bases). Trimming pared 5 bases from V and 0 bases from J, leaving 11 bases between. The germline V gene has CDR1 SQVTM and CDR2 ANQGSEA. The CDR3 length is 15 residues. DNA for the CDR3: TGCAGCGTTAGTACAGGAAGCTCTGGGGCCAACGTCCTGACTTTC. It codes for CSVSTGSSGANVLTF.

The chain recombines TRBV6-5 with TRBJ1-3, with 8 nucleotides matching TRBD1. Trimming cost V 6 bases and J 2 bases; bases outside gene matches: 6. This CDR3 is 15 amino acids long. CDR1 is MNHEY and CDR2 is SVGAGI in the germline V gene. The CDR3 loop reads CASRTDRATGNTIYF. In nucleotides, the CDR3 is TGTGCCAGCAGAACGGACAGGGCAACTGGAAACACCATATATTTT.

The chain recombines TRBV30 with TRBJ1-3; no clear D gene. Germline CDR1 GTSNPN, CDR2 SVGIG (reference sequence). The CDR3 runs 15 residues. V lost 0 bases and J 4 bases, leaving 13 bases between the germline ends. CDR3 DNA sequence: TGTGCCTGGAGTGTGGGCCTCGGCCGGGGAAACACCATATATTTT. It is translated as CAWSVGLGRGNTIYF.

The chain has TRBV4-2 and TRBJ1-2, with 7 bases fitting TRBD1. The CDR3 loop spans 16 amino acids. V was pared by 0 bases and J by 0 bases, with 4 bases of the junction left unmatched. Germline V gene sequence: CDR1 LGHNA, CDR2 YNFKEQ. The DNA of the CDR3 is TGTGCCAGCAGCCAAGATAACAGGGGAGCTAACTATGGCTACACCTTC. Translation gives CASSQDNRGANYGYTF.

By frequency in the sample, this clone is medium-sized. The CDR3 region is CASSQEQGAMRYGYTF. Written as DNA, the CDR3 is TGTGCCAGCAGCCAAGAACAGGGGGCAATGCGCTATGGCTACACCTTC. J is TRBJ1-2 and V is TRBV4-2; 9 bases map to TRBD1. The CDR3 extends over 16 amino acids. Trimming cost V 0 bases and J 4 bases; bases outside gene matches: 6. The V gene's germline CDR1 is LGHNA and CDR2 YNFKEQ.